In its sample, the clone carrying this T cell receptor beta chain was seen a few times. As yet, its antigen is unknown. The data derive from a study of response to subunit inactivated influenza vaccine. Study-wide results and caveats: The authors suggested that few new T cells are recruited per seasonal influenza vaccination.

The CDR3 is 13 amino acids. V dropped 3 bases and J dropped 5 bases, with 14 bases sitting between them. The germline CDR1 and CDR2 sequences are DFQATT and SNEGSKA (reference sequence). MiXCR was run by TCRdb on the RT-PCR reads, yielding one entry per CDR3 protein. The sample carries more than 450,000 distinct CDR3 sequences, approximately 10% recorded once. These same records also appear under a second study, on T cells expressing NK-cell markers. That paper states: Beta-chain TCR cDNA was generated via 5'RACE template switching with UMIs. Each of 5 to 7 donors carried dominant NKG2C+ clonotypes accounting for about 1.0-8% of CD8+ T cells. It remained uncertain whether the expanded NKG2C+ T cell clones were specific for HCMV antigens.

The chain joins TRBV20-1 to TRBJ2-7; D is perhaps TRBD1 (6 bases). This TCR derives from a man in his forties or fifties who received an inactivated influenza vaccine. Sequenced material: PBMCs from blood, taken on the day of vaccination. Here the CDR3 DNA reads TGCAGTGCTAGTGATGGGGGCTTCCACGAGCAGTACTTC. Protein: CSASDGGFHEQYF.